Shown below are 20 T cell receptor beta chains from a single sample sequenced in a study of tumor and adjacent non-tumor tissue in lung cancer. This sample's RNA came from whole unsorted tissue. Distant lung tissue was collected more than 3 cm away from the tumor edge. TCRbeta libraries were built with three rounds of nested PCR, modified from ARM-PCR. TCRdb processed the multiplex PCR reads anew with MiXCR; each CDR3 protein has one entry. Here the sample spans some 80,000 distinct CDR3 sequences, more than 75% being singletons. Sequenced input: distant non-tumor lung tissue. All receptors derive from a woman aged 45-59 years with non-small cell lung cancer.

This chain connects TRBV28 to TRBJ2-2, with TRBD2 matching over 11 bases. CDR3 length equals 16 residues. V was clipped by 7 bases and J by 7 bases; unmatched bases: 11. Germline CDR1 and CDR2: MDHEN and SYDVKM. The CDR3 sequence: CASTARGLAGIGELFF. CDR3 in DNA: TGTGCCAGCACGGCTCGAGGACTAGCGGGCATCGGGGAGCTGTTTTTT.

The CDR3 coding sequence is TGTGCCTGCAACCGATTGACAGGGGTTGGCGGGGAGCTGTTTTTT. It codes for CACNRLTGVGGELFF. The chain recombines TRBV7-8 with TRBJ2-2, with 8 bases lining up with TRBD1. The CDR3 is 15 residues long. V lost 11 bases to trimming and J lost 7 bases; unmatched junction nucleotides: 15. CDR1 and CDR2 (germline): SGHVS, FQNEAQ.

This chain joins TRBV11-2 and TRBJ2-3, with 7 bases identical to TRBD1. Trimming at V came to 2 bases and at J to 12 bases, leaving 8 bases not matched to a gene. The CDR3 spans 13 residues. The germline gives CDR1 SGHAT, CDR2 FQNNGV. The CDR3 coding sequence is TGTGCCAGCAGCTTATCTGGGACAGATAGACAGTATTTT. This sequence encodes CASSLSGTDRQYF.

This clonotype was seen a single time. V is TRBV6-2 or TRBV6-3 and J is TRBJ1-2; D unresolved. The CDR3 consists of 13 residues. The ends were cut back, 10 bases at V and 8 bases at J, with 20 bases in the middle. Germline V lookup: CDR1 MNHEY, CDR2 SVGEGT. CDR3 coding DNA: TGTGCCAACAGCGTTATCGGTGGCGAGGGCTACACCTTC. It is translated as CANSVIGGEGYTF.

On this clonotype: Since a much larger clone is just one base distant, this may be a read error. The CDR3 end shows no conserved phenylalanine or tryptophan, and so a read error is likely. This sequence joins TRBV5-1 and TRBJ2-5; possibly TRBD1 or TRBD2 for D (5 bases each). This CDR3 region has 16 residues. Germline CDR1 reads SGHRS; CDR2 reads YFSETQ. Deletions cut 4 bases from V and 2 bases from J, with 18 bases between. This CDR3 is CASSNFGTAKQETQYS. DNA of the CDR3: TGCGCCAGCAGCAATTTCGGGACGGCGAAACAAGAGACCCAGTACTCC.

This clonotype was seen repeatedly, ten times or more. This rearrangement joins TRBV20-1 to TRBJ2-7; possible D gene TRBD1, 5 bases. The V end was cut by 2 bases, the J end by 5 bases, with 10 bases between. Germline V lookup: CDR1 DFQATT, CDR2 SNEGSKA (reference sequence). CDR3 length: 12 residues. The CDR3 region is CSARQGRNEQYF. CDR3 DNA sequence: TGCAGTGCTAGACAGGGTCGGAACGAGCAGTACTTC.

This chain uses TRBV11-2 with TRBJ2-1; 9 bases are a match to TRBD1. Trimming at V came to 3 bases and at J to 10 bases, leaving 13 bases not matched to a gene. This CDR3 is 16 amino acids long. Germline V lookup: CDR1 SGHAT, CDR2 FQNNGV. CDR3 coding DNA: TGTGCCAGCAGCTTGAAACCGGGACAGGGAATCACAGAGCAGTTCTTC. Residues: CASSLKPGQGITEQFF.

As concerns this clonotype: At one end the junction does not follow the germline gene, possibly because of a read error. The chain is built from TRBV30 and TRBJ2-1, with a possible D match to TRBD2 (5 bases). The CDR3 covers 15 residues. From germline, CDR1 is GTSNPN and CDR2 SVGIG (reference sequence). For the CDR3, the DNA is TGTGCCTCCACGGGGAAAGCGCGATCCTACAATGAGCAGTCCTTC. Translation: CASTGKARSYNEQSF.

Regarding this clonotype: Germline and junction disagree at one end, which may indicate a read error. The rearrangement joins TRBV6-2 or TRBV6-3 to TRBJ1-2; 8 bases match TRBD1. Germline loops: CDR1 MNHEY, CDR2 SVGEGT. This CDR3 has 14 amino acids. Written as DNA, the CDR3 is TGCGCCAGCAGTCCCCGGACAGGGAACTATGGCTACACCTTC. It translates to CASSPRTGNYGYTF.

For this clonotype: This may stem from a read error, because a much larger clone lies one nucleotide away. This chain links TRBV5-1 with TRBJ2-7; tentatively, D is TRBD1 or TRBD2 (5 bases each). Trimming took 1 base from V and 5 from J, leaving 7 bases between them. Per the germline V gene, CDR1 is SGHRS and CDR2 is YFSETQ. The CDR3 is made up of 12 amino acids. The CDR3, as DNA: TGCGCCAGCAGCTTGATGGGGGACGAGCAGTACTTC. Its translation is CASSLMGDEQYF.

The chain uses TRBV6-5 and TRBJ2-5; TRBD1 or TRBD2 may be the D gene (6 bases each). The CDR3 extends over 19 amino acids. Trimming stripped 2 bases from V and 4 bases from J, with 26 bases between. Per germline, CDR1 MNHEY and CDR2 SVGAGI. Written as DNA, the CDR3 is TGTGCCAGCAGTTACCGATCTAGCGAGAGGGCCAGGGGATCAGAGACCCAGTACTTC. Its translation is CASSYRSSERARGSETQYF.

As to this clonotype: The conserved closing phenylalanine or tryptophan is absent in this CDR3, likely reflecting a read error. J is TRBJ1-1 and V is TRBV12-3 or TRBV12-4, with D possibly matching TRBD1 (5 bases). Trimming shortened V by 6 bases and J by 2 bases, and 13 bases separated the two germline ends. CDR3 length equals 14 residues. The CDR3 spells CASSYQGPNTEAFY. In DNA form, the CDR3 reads TGTGCCAGCAGCTACCAGGGCCCAAACACTGAAGCTTTCTAT.

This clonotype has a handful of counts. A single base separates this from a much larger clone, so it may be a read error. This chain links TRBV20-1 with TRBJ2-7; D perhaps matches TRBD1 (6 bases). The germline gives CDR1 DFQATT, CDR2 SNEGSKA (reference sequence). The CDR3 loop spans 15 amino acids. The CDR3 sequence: CTARDYAGTTYEQYF. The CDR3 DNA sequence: TGCACTGCTAGAGATTATGCAGGGACAACCTACGAGCAGTACTTC.

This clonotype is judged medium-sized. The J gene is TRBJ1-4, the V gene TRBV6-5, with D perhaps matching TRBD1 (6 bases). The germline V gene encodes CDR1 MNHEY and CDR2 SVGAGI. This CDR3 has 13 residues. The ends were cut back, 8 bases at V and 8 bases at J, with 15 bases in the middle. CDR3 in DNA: TGTGCCAGCGGAGGGAAAGGGGGGGAAAAACTGTTTTTT. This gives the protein CASGGKGGEKLFF.

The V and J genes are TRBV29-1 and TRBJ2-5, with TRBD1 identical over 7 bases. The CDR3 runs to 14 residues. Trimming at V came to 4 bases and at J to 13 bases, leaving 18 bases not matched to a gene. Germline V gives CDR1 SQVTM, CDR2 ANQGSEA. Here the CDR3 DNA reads TGCAGCGTTGTAGGGGACAGTTCCCAAGAGACTCTGTACTTC. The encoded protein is CSVVGDSSQETLYF.

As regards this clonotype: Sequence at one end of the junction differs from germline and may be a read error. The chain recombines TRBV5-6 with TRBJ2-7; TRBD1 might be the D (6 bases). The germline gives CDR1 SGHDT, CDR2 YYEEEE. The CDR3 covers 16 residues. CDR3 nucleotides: TGTACCAGCAGGGGATCGGAGGCTCCCAACACCTACGAGCAGTACTTC. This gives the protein CTSRGSEAPNTYEQYF.

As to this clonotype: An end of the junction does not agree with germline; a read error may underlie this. This chain's CDR3 is CVSSAGPNYNEQFF. The CDR3 DNA reads as TGTGTCAGCAGCGCCGGTCCCAACTACAATGAGCAGTTCTTC. V and J are TRBV9 and TRBJ2-1; the D is unclear. This CDR3 region has 14 residues. Germline CDR1 SGDLS, CDR2 YYNGEE.

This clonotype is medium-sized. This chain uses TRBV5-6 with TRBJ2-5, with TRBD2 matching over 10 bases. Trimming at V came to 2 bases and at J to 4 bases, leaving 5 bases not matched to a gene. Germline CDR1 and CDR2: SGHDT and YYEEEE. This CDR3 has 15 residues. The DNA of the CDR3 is TGTGCCAGCAGCTTCAGCGGGAGGGCCCCAGAGACCCAGTACTTC. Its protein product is CASSFSGRAPETQYF.

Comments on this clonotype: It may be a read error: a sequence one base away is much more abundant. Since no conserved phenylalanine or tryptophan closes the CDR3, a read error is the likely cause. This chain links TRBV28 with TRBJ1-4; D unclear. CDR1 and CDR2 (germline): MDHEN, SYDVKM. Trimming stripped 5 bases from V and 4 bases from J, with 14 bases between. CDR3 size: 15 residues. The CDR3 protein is CASSQLKGNNEKLFS. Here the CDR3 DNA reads TGTGCCAGCAGTCAACTGAAAGGGAATAATGAAAAACTGTTTTCT.

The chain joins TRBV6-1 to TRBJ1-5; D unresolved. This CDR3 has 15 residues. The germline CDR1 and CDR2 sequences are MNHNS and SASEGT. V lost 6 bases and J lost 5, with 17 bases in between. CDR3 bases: TGTGCCAGCAGAACTGGACCGGACCTTCATCAGCCCCAGCATTTT. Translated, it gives CASRTGPDLHQPQHF.